Presented here are 19 T cell receptor beta chains from one specimen sequenced in a study of shared clonotypes between healthy human individuals. The method was immunoSEQ multiplex PCR; TCRdb's version includes in-frame clones alone and lacks a portion of them. The table has some 1,100,000 clones, approximately 80% seen once. What was sequenced was memory CD4+ T cells from PBMCs. As for subset: CD45RA-negative fraction. The receptors here all came from a young man in good health. Some clones in this sample may be carry-over from other donors' samples.

A single count supports this clone. V and J are TRBV27 and TRBJ2-7; D is undetermined. The ends were cut back, 5 bases at V and 6 bases at J, with 14 bases in the middle. This CDR3 has 13 amino acids. Germline V gene lookup returns CDR1 MNHEY and CDR2 SMNVEV (reference sequence). CDR3: CASSQSFLGEQYF. CDR3 nucleotides: TGTGCCAGCAGTCAGTCCTTCTTGGGCGAGCAGTACTTC.

The V and J genes are TRBV2 and TRBJ1-1; the D gene is possibly TRBD1 (6 bases). From germline, CDR1 is SNHLY and CDR2 FYNNEI. V lost 5 bases and J 1 base, leaving 11 bases between the germline ends. The CDR3 sequence is 14 residues long. As DNA, the CDR3 is TGTGCCAGCAGTCGTCAACAGGGGAACACTGAAGCTTTCTTT. Encoded protein: CASSRQQGNTEAFF.

This sequence joins TRBV4-1 and TRBJ1-2; 7 bases fit TRBD1. The CDR3 has 15 residues. Germline trimming cut 0 bases from V and 6 bases from J; bases unmatched to any gene: 7. Germline V CDR1 and CDR2: MGHRA, YSYEKL. Written as DNA, the CDR3 is TGCGCCAGCAGCCAAGAGGGACAGCCCTTTAATGGCTACACCTTC. Translated, it gives CASSQEGQPFNGYTF.

The genes are TRBV30 and TRBJ2-7; TRBD1 matches at 7 bases. V gave up 5 bases and J gave up 1 base; unmatched junction bases: 2. The CDR3 spans 12 residues. From germline, CDR1 is GTSNPN and CDR2 SVGIG (reference sequence). The CDR3: CAWGDSSYEQYF. For the CDR3, the DNA is TGTGCCTGGGGGGACAGTTCCTACGAGCAGTACTTC.

Here the CDR3 DNA reads TGTGCCATCAGGGGGACAGGGGTCGGGACTGAAGCTTTCTTT. Amino acid sequence: CAIRGTGVGTEAFF. This chain joins TRBV10-3 and TRBJ1-1, with 10 bases lining up with TRBD1. This CDR3 region has 14 residues. Germline V gene sequence: CDR1 ENHRY, CDR2 SYGVKD. J gave up 5 bases and V 6 bases, and 6 bases lay outside the gene matches.

This clone was seen just once. In DNA, the CDR3 is TGTGCCAGTAGTATCCTGCAGGGAACCGGGGAGCTGTTTTTT. Residues: CASSILQGTGELFF. This chain connects TRBV19 to TRBJ2-2; D is possibly TRBD1 (5 bases). V was clipped by 3 bases and J by 5 bases, with 10 bases between them. From germline, CDR1 is LNHDA and CDR2 SQIVND (reference sequence). This CDR3 region has 14 residues.

The chain uses TRBV5-1 and TRBJ2-5; D assignment may be TRBD1 or TRBD2 (5 bases each). The germline V gene encodes CDR1 SGHRS and CDR2 YFSETQ. This CDR3 spans 13 amino acids. Trimming took off 4 bases at V and 4 bases at J, with 11 bases between the two ends. The CDR3 region is CASSPGRRETQYF. Here the CDR3 DNA reads TGCGCCAGCAGCCCGGGACGGAGAGAGACCCAGTACTTC.

Comment on this clone: The same CDR3 is also encoded by other DNA sequences in this sample. The V and J genes are TRBV5-1 and TRBJ2-3; a weak D match, TRBD2 (6 bases). The CDR3 sequence is 15 residues long. CDR1 and CDR2 (germline): SGHRS, YFSETQ. The V gene lost 0 bases and the J gene lost 0 bases, with 8 bases spanning the gap. CDR3 bases: TGCGCCAGCAGCTTGGTTCTAGCGAGCACAGATACGCAGTATTTT. Translating it yields CASSLVLASTDTQYF.

This rearrangement joins TRBV7-3 to TRBJ2-1; 9 bases agree with TRBD2. The CDR3 has 12 amino acids. Germline CDR1 reads SGHTA; CDR2 reads FQGTGA. CDR3 sequence: CASGSINTEQFF. CDR3 nucleotide sequence: TGTGCTAGCGGGAGTATAAACACTGAGCAGTTCTTC.

The chain couples TRBV20-1 to TRBJ1-5; D remains ambiguous. The CDR3 runs to 11 residues. V dropped 3 bases and J dropped 11 bases, with 11 bases sitting between them. Germline lookup yields CDR1 DFQATT and CDR2 SNEGSKA (reference sequence). The CDR3 protein is CSASRTASQHF. The CDR3 coding sequence is TGCAGTGCTAGTCGCACAGCATCCCAGCATTTT.

This clone was seen more than once but under ten times. The chain combines TRBV15 with TRBJ1-2, with D possibly matching TRBD1 (6 bases). Per the germline V gene, CDR1 is LNHNV and CDR2 is YYDKDF (reference sequence). This CDR3 spans 13 amino acids. The germline V and J ends were trimmed by 5 bases and 4 bases, with 11 bases remaining between them. CDR3 loop: CATSEGGSYGYTF. Written as DNA, the CDR3 is TGTGCCACCAGCGAGGGGGGATCCTATGGCTACACCTTC.

The chain uses TRBV5-1 and TRBJ1-1, with no clear D. This CDR3 spans 12 amino acids. V gave up 0 bases and J gave up 11 bases, with 11 bases separating them. Germline V CDR1 and CDR2: SGHRS, YFSETQ. DNA for the CDR3: TGCGCCAGCAGCTTGGAGCGGGGAAAGGCTTTCTTT. Its protein product is CASSLERGKAFF.

This chain connects TRBV7-7 to TRBJ1-2, with unresolved D. V was cut by 5 bases and J by 7 bases, with 20 bases left in between. The CDR3 is 15 amino acids. Germline values: CDR1 SSHAT, CDR2 FNYEAQ (reference sequence). This CDR3 reads CASSPLSSGVIGYTF. Here the CDR3 DNA reads TGTGCCAGCAGCCCGCTTAGTTCGGGCGTAATTGGCTACACCTTC.

V is TRBV28 and J is TRBJ1-3; D gene uncertain. Germline V gives CDR1 MDHEN, CDR2 SYDVKM. V was pared by 9 bases and J by 2 bases, with 11 bases between. This CDR3 contains 13 residues. CDR3 DNA sequence: TGTGCCAGTCTACAGCAAACTGGAAACACCATATATTTT. Its translation is CASLQQTGNTIYF.

The chain has TRBV19 and TRBJ1-2, with a possible D match to TRBD1 (5 bases). The CDR3 contains 14 residues. Trimming removed 2 bases from V and 4 bases from J, with 11 bases in between. The germline V gene has CDR1 LNHDA and CDR2 SQIVND (reference sequence). The CDR3 nucleotides are TGTGCCAGTAGTATATTGGCAGGGTCCTATGGCTACACCTTC. This translates into CASSILAGSYGYTF.

This clone was seen repeatedly, ten times or more. V usage is TRBV15 and J usage is TRBJ1-3; no firm D call. The CDR3 sequence is 14 residues long. Trimming cost V 6 bases and J 0 bases, with 9 bases left between them. Germline V lookup: CDR1 LNHNV, CDR2 YYDKDF (reference sequence). DNA of the CDR3: TGTGCCACCAGTTCAGGATACTCTGGAAACACCATATATTTT. Translation: CATSSGYSGNTIYF.

The chain uses TRBV4-2 and TRBJ2-1, with D possibly TRBD2 on 6 matching bases. V shed 1 base and J shed 4 bases, with 14 bases lying between them. The length of the CDR3 is 16 residues. Germline-derived CDR1 and CDR2 are LGHNA and YNFKEQ. The CDR3 is CASSQVGSGGYNEQFF. The CDR3 nucleotides read TGTGCCAGCAGCCAAGTGGGTAGCGGAGGATACAATGAGCAGTTCTTC.

The chain joins TRBV5-1 to TRBJ2-7, with a possible D match to TRBD1 (5 bases). The CDR3 runs to 12 residues. Germline CDR1 reads SGHRS; CDR2 reads YFSETQ. V dropped 4 bases and J dropped 3 bases, with 8 bases sitting between them. As DNA, the CDR3 is TGCGCCAGCAGCAGGGGCAACTACGAGCAGTACTTC. As protein: CASSRGNYEQYF.

This clone was seen only a few times. This sequence joins TRBV18 and TRBJ2-7, with D maybe TRBD2 (6 bases). The CDR3 has 15 amino acids. CDR1 KGHSH and CDR2 LQKENI come from the germline V gene. V dropped 0 bases and J dropped 4 bases, with 13 bases sitting between them. The CDR3: CASSPPAVGGYEQYF. In nucleotides, the CDR3 is TGTGCCAGCTCACCACCTGCCGTTGGAGGGTACGAGCAGTACTTC.